The 26 T cell receptor beta chains in this list originate from one sample, sequenced in a study of beta chain features in type 1 diabetes. Since all of the isolated RNA was reverse transcribed, expressed TCRB transcripts were what got sequenced. Sequencing was performed with immunoSEQ multiplex PCR; in TCRdb, only in-frame clones are kept and a portion is missing. The sample shows 200,000 to 300,000 clones, 25% to 30% of them seen only once. The sequencing input was central memory CD4+ T cells from blood. The receptors shown here come from a man aged 25-45 years in good health.

The rearrangement links TRBV7-7 to TRBJ2-5; the D gene is possibly TRBD1 (5 bases). The germline V and J ends were trimmed by 1 base and 5 bases, with 8 bases remaining between them. CDR1 is SSHAT, CDR2 FNYEAQ, per germline (reference sequence). The CDR3 has 13 amino acids. The CDR3: CASSLGAGETQYF. In DNA form, the CDR3 reads TGTGCCAGCAGCTTAGGGGCAGGGGAGACCCAGTACTTC. The full variable domain, with the rest looked up from reference TRBV7-7 and TRBJ2-5, is GAGVSQSPRYKVTKRGQDVTLRCDPISSHATLYWYQQALGQGPEFLTYFNYEAQPDKSGLPSDRFSAERPEGSISTLTIQRTEQRDSAMYRCASSLGAGETQYFGPGTRLLVL.

This clone was seen a single time. The genes are TRBV7-6 and TRBJ2-1; possible D gene TRBD2, 6 bases. Germline V gene lookup returns CDR1 SGHVS and CDR2 FNYEAQ. The CDR3 is 16 amino acids. With 4 bases removed from V and 4 bases from J, the gap between germline ends came to 17 bases. CDR3 in amino acids: CASSSPYAGRYNEQFF. The CDR3 nucleotides are TGTGCCAGCAGCTCACCGTATGCGGGGCGGTACAATGAGCAGTTCTTC.

V and J are TRBV7-7 and TRBJ1-1, with D hard to call. The CDR3 is 13 residues long. CDR1 SSHAT and CDR2 FNYEAQ come from the germline V gene (reference sequence). Trimming shortened V by 1 base and J by 1 base, and 4 bases separated the two germline ends. CDR3 sequence (DNA): TGTGCCAGCAGCTTAGACAAGAACACTGAAGCTTTCTTT. This gives the protein CASSLDKNTEAFF.

There are many counts of this clone. The same CDR3 arises from other DNA sequences in this sample as well. The rearrangement links TRBV7-2 to TRBJ2-7; D possibly corresponds to TRBD1 (6 bases). This CDR3 contains 14 residues. The V end lost 0 bases, the J end lost 3 bases, and 9 bases lay between the germline ends. Germline V gene data show CDR1 as SGHTA and CDR2 as FQGNSA. The CDR3 region has the DNA TGTGCCAGCAGCTTAGCATCAGGGGACTACGAGCAGTACTTC. This codes for CASSLASGDYEQYF. Supplemented by reference TRBV7-2 and TRBJ2-7, the full variable domain reads GAGVSQSPSNKVTEKGKDVELRCDPISGHTALYWYRQSLGQGLEFLIYFQGNSAPDKSGLPSDRFSAERTGGSVSTLTIQRTQQEDSAVYLCASSLASGDYEQYFGPGTRLTVT.

Many counts were recorded for this clone. The chain joins TRBV7-9 to TRBJ1-2; TRBD1 is a possible D gene (6 bases). V lost 5 bases to trimming and J lost 8 bases, with 18 bases between them. CDR1 and CDR2 from the germline V gene are SEHNR and FQNEAQ (reference sequence). The CDR3 covers 14 residues. DNA of the CDR3: TGTGCCAGCAGCCTGCGCCAGGGGTTCGGAGGCTACACCTTC. Its translation is CASSLRQGFGGYTF.

The chain employs TRBV29-1 and TRBJ2-1, with D possibly being TRBD2 (6 bases). Trimming shortened V by 7 bases and J by 6 bases, and 16 bases separated the two germline ends. The CDR3 is 13 residues long. Germline-derived CDR1 and CDR2 are SQVTM and ANQGSEA. CDR3 in DNA: TGCAGCGCAGGAGGGGTCTACGCCAATGAGCAGTTCTTC. Translated, it gives CSAGGVYANEQFF.

This chain links TRBV28 with TRBJ1-2, with unresolved D. CDR3 length: 14 residues. Germline CDR1 is MDHEN and CDR2 is SYDVKM. Trimming took 7 bases from V and 4 from J, leaving 16 bases between them. Here the CDR3 DNA reads TGTGCCAGCACCCCAACCGGACGGACCTATGGCTACACCTTC. Protein: CASTPTGRTYGYTF.

V usage is TRBV25-1 and J usage is TRBJ2-2; no clear D gene. The V end lost 4 bases, the J end lost 4 bases, and 7 bases lay between the germline ends. Per germline, CDR1 MGHDK and CDR2 SYGVNS. CDR3 length equals 13 residues. The CDR3 spells CASSVPGTGELFF. The CDR3 DNA sequence: TGTGCCAGCAGTGTGCCTGGCACCGGGGAGCTGTTTTTT.

A remark on this clone: The identical CDR3 is also encoded by other nucleotide sequences in the sample. The rearrangement uses TRBV7-2 and TRBJ2-5; D may be TRBD1 (6 bases). V was trimmed by 1 base and J by 5 bases, leaving 11 bases between them. Germline CDR1 reads SGHTA; CDR2 reads FQGNSA. The CDR3 covers 14 residues. DNA for the CDR3: TGTGCCAGCAGCTTAGAGTGGGGGCAGGAGACCCAGTACTTC. Amino acids: CASSLEWGQETQYF.

Only a few counts were recorded for this clone. The chain is built from TRBV29-1 and TRBJ2-3, with TRBD2 matching 14 bases. CDR1 is SQVTM and CDR2 is ANQGSEA in the germline V gene. The trim removed 8 bases at V and 5 bases at J, leaving 3 bases unmatched. The CDR3 is 13 residues long. DNA for the CDR3: TGCAGCACTGGGACTAGCGGGAGAGATACGCAGTATTTT. Translated, it gives CSTGTSGRDTQYF.

The chain is built from TRBV25-1 and TRBJ2-1, with 10 bases aligning to TRBD2. The CDR3 sequence is 15 residues long. The germline CDR1 and CDR2 sequences are MGHDK and SYGVNS. Losses at the gene ends were 8 bases for V and 4 bases for J; bases not matched to a gene: 8. CDR3 sequence reads: CASLGLADSYNEQFF. The CDR3, as DNA: TGTGCCAGCCTCGGACTAGCGGACTCTTACAATGAGCAGTTCTTC.

The chain combines TRBV6-5 with TRBJ2-1; D might be TRBD1 (5 bases). The germline V gene has CDR1 MNHEY and CDR2 SVGAGI. V shed 2 bases and J shed 3 bases, with 5 bases lying between them. The CDR3 runs to 13 residues. The CDR3 DNA follows: TGTGCCAGCAGTTACGACAGCTACAATGAGCAGTTCTTC. This gives the protein CASSYDSYNEQFF.

This clone was found many times. The DNA for the CDR3 is TGCGCCAGCAGCCAAGAGTTGGGGCAGGGCGGGCAGTACTTC. Translating gives CASSQELGQGGQYF. The chain links TRBV4-3 to TRBJ2-7, with a possible D match to TRBD1 (5 bases). The CDR3 covers 14 residues. Trimming removed 0 bases at V and 9 bases at J, with 15 bases between. Germline loops: CDR1 LGHNA, CDR2 YSLEER.

The rearrangement links TRBV7-2 to TRBJ1-1; D might be TRBD1 (6 bases). With 5 bases removed from V and 11 bases from J, the gap between germline ends came to 18 bases. The CDR3 has 13 amino acids. Germline-derived CDR1 and CDR2 are SGHTA and FQGNSA. As DNA, the CDR3 is TGTGCCAGCAGCATTACAGGGCTTGCGGGGGCTTTCTTT. Translating gives CASSITGLAGAFF.

This clone was picked up a small number of times. Within the sample, other DNA sequences also encode this same CDR3. The rearrangement links TRBV7-9 to TRBJ2-5, with D perhaps TRBD1 (5 bases). The CDR3 is 13 amino acids. The ends were cut back, 2 bases at V and 2 bases at J, with 6 bases in the middle. Germline V gives CDR1 SEHNR, CDR2 FQNEAQ (reference sequence). The CDR3 region is CASSLRGQETQYF. CDR3 DNA: TGTGCCAGCAGCTTAAGGGGACAAGAGACCCAGTACTTC.

J is TRBJ2-1 and V is TRBV2, with 8 bases lining up with TRBD2. The CDR3 is made up of 15 amino acids. Germline loops: CDR1 SNHLY, CDR2 FYNNEI. Losses at the gene ends were 0 bases for V and 10 bases for J; bases not matched to a gene: 8. The CDR3 spells CASSEARSGSGEQFF. The CDR3 nucleotides are TGTGCCAGCAGTGAAGCCCGCAGCGGGAGTGGCGAGCAGTTCTTC.

The chain uses TRBV7-2 and TRBJ2-4; a possible D gene is TRBD1 (6 bases). The CDR3 is made up of 16 amino acids. Germline-derived CDR1 and CDR2 are SGHTA and FQGNSA. V dropped 5 bases and J dropped 0 bases, with 14 bases sitting between them. For the CDR3, the DNA is TGTGCCAGCAGCGAAGGACAGAGTTTAGCCAAAAACATTCAGTACTTC. Translated, it gives CASSEGQSLAKNIQYF.

This clone was counted between two and nine times. V gene TRBV10-3 combines with J gene TRBJ2-5; D is unclear. V lost 6 bases to trimming and J lost 5 bases, with 13 bases between them. The CDR3 sequence is 13 residues long. Per germline, CDR1 ENHRY and CDR2 SYGVKD. CDR3 region: CAISSQLGETQYF. The CDR3 bases are TGTGCCATCAGCTCGCAGTTGGGCGAGACCCAGTACTTC.

In this sample, this clone turned up many times. V usage is TRBV18 and J usage is TRBJ2-5; TRBD1 agrees at 8 bases. Germline-derived CDR1 and CDR2 are KGHSH and LQKENI. After removal of 0 bases from V and 7 bases from J, the junction contained 7 bases not matched to a gene. This CDR3 has 15 residues. The DNA for the CDR3 is TGTGCCAGCTCACCACCGGGACAGGTGAAAGCGACCCAGTACTTC. Translating gives CASSPPGQVKATQYF.

The chain recombines TRBV6-5 with TRBJ1-5; the match to TRBD1 covers 8 bases. The CDR3 has 14 residues. The V gene end was trimmed by 6 bases and the J gene end by 7 bases; junction bases not matched to a gene: 8. In germline, CDR1 is MNHEY, CDR2 SVGAGI. Written as DNA, the CDR3 is TGTGCCAGCAGCCCAGGGGGCAGTAGACAGCCCCAGCATTTT. It encodes CASSPGGSRQPQHF.

Ten or more counts support this clone. The chain uses TRBV7-9 and TRBJ1-6, with TRBD1 identical over 9 bases. Looked up from germline, CDR1 is SEHNR and CDR2 is FQNEAQ (reference sequence). The V and J ends lost 3 bases and 8 bases, in that order; junction bases with no gene match: 2. The CDR3 runs to 14 residues. The CDR3 nucleotides read TGTGCCAGCAGCTTGGACAGGGGAGATTCACCCCTCCACTTT. Protein sequence: CASSLDRGDSPLHF.

This clone was observed a few times. Other DNA sequences in the sample encode the same CDR3. The genes are TRBV29-1 and TRBJ2-3; 7 bases are a match to TRBD1. Germline assignment: CDR1 SQVTM and CDR2 ANQGSEA. This CDR3 is built from 12 residues. Germline trimming cut 3 bases from V and 3 bases from J; bases unmatched to any gene: 0. The CDR3 DNA reads TGCAGCGTTGACAGGGGGACAGATACGCAGTATTTT. Residues: CSVDRGTDTQYF.

This clone appeared a few times. The gene calls are TRBV19 and TRBJ2-1; D may be TRBD2 (6 bases). CDR1 LNHDA and CDR2 SQIVND come from the germline V gene (reference sequence). V gave up 11 bases and J gave up 9 bases, with 20 bases separating them. CDR3 length equals 13 residues. Here the CDR3 DNA reads TGTGCCTCATCGGTCATGGACGGGAGTGAGCAGTTCTTC. Translated: CASSVMDGSEQFF.

J is TRBJ2-1 and V is TRBV7-2; TRBD1 matches at 8 bases. Per the germline V gene, CDR1 is SGHTA and CDR2 is FQGNSA. CDR3 length equals 15 residues. The J segment lost 3 bases and the V segment lost 5 bases, leaving 6 bases of the junction unmatched. The CDR3 here is CASSPTGTGYNEQFF. In DNA form, the CDR3 reads TGTGCCAGCAGCCCGACCGGGACAGGCTACAATGAGCAGTTCTTC.

This clone was detected only a few times. V usage is TRBV30 and J usage is TRBJ1-1; tentatively, D is TRBD1 (6 bases). V dropped 4 bases and J dropped 0 bases, with 18 bases sitting between them. Germline loops: CDR1 GTSNPN, CDR2 SVGIG (reference sequence). The CDR3 sequence is 16 residues long. CDR3 loop: CAWNRLTGQMNTEAFF. The CDR3 DNA reads as TGTGCCTGGAATCGGCTTACAGGACAGATGAACACTGAAGCTTTCTTT.

V is TRBV5-1 and J is TRBJ2-2; TRBD2 aligns across 8 bases. The V gene end was trimmed by 0 bases and the J gene end by 3 bases; junction bases not matched to a gene: 4. The germline V gene has CDR1 SGHRS and CDR2 YFSETQ. The CDR3 has 16 residues. This CDR3 reads CASSLAGLADTGELFF. As DNA, the CDR3 is TGCGCCAGCAGCTTGGCCGGACTAGCCGACACCGGGGAGCTGTTTTTT.